Below are 21 T cell receptor beta chains sequenced from a single sample in a study of T cells after yellow fever vaccination. Via MiXCR, TCRdb re-called the 5' RACE reads, giving one row per CDR3 protein. Of 450,000 to 550,000 distinct CDR3 sequences in the sample, about a fifth were seen once. Sequences were derived from PBMCs, sampled 21 days after the first yellow fever vaccination. The receptors stem from a man in his late teens or twenties who received the YFV17D yellow fever vaccine.

This clonotype occurred a few times. The gene calls are TRBV5-4 and TRBJ2-1; D is unresolved. The germline V gene has CDR1 SGHNT and CDR2 YYREEE (reference sequence). This CDR3 is 15 amino acids long. V was clipped by 3 bases and J by 5 bases, with 15 bases between them. DNA of the CDR3: TGTGCCAGCAGCTCTGGACCGCCGTTAGACAATGAGCAGTTCTTC. Its protein is CASSSGPPLDNEQFF.

This clonotype was recorded at least ten times. The chain employs TRBV5-1 and TRBJ2-7, with TRBD2 identical over 9 bases. V lost 4 bases and J lost 3; bases outside the gene matches: 8. CDR1 is SGHRS and CDR2 is YFSETQ in the germline V gene. The CDR3 spans 15 residues. This CDR3 is CASSAGGTSRYEQYF. The CDR3 region has the DNA TGCGCCAGCAGCGCCGGCGGGACTAGCCGCTACGAGCAGTACTTC.

The genes are TRBV4-1 and TRBJ1-2, with D hard to call. The CDR3 is made up of 13 amino acids. V gave up 4 bases and J gave up 6 bases, with 12 bases separating them. In germline, CDR1 is MGHRA, CDR2 YSYEKL. The CDR3 loop reads CASSPGPGNGYTF. For the CDR3, the DNA is TGCGCCAGCAGCCCCGGGCCGGGCAATGGCTACACCTTC.

This chain joins TRBV11-2 and TRBJ2-5; perhaps D is TRBD1 or TRBD2 (7 bases each). The CDR3 has 17 amino acids. Germline lookup yields CDR1 SGHAT and CDR2 FQNNGV. V was shortened by 5 bases and J by 5 bases, with 24 bases between the two germline ends. The CDR3 DNA is TGTGCCAGCAGCCAGGGGGGGGCGGGGCTCGTATTGGAGACCCAGTACTTC. It translates to CASSQGGAGLVLETQYF.

The rearrangement uses TRBV20-1 and TRBJ1-5; D is uncertain. CDR1 DFQATT and CDR2 SNEGSKA come from the germline V gene (reference sequence). Trimming removed 3 bases at V and 3 bases at J, with 12 bases between. This CDR3 is 14 amino acids long. The DNA for the CDR3 is TGCAGTGCTAGCGCCTGGCAGTCCAATCAGCCCCAGCATTTT. Translated: CSASAWQSNQPQHF.

The V call is TRBV7-9, the J call TRBJ1-3; no reliable D call. The germline V gene encodes CDR1 SEHNR and CDR2 FQNEAQ (reference sequence). The germline V and J ends were trimmed by 5 bases and 4 bases, with 15 bases remaining between them. The CDR3 spans 15 residues. The CDR3 sequence is CASSPTSPGGNTIYF. The CDR3 coding sequence is TGTGCCAGCAGCCCCACCTCTCCGGGAGGAAACACCATATATTTT.

In this sample, this clonotype turned up a few times. The gene calls are TRBV12-3 or TRBV12-4 and TRBJ2-3; D gene uncertain. This CDR3 spans 15 amino acids. V gave up 5 bases and J gave up 0 bases, with 12 bases separating them. The CDR3 is CASSQGDSSTDTQYF. The CDR3 bases are TGTGCCAGCAGTCAAGGAGATTCTAGCACAGATACGCAGTATTTT.

This chain uses TRBV6-1 with TRBJ2-7; no clear D gene. This CDR3 is built from 15 residues. Germline V lookup: CDR1 MNHNS, CDR2 SASEGT. Trimming took 2 bases from V and 2 from J, leaving 13 bases between them. This CDR3 reads CASSESYSITYEQYV. The CDR3 nucleotides are TGTGCCAGCAGTGAAAGTTACAGCATCACCTACGAGCAGTACGTC.

This chain uses TRBV5-1 with TRBJ2-3; 11 bases map to TRBD1. The V segment lost 7 bases and the J segment 6 bases; nucleotides outside the gene matches: 7. This CDR3 region has 14 residues. Germline V CDR1 and CDR2: SGHRS, YFSETQ. This CDR3 is CASAGTGGSDTQYF. CDR3 bases: TGCGCCAGCGCCGGGACAGGGGGTTCCGATACGCAGTATTTT.

The rearrangement joins TRBV2 to TRBJ2-5; D gene uncertain. The germline V gene encodes CDR1 SNHLY and CDR2 FYNNEI. The CDR3 contains 13 residues. Between the trimmed V and J ends, which lost 1 base and 2 bases, there was a span of 5 bases. CDR3 loop: CASSEVSQETQYF. DNA for the CDR3: TGTGCCAGCAGTGAAGTTTCTCAAGAGACCCAGTACTTC. Complete variable domain (other parts from reference TRBV2 and TRBJ2-5): EPEVTQTPSHQVTQMGQEVILRCVPISNHLYFYWYRQILGQKVEFLVSFYNNEISEKSEIFDDQFSVERPDGSNFTLKIRSTKLEDSAMYFCASSEVSQETQYFGPGTRLLVL.

The rearrangement links TRBV5-4 to TRBJ2-1, with D tentatively TRBD1 (6 bases). From germline, CDR1 is SGHNT and CDR2 YYREEE (reference sequence). The ends were cut back, 2 bases at V and 4 bases at J, with 16 bases in the middle. This CDR3 is 16 amino acids long. The CDR3 bases are TGTGCCAGCAGCTTACCGTCTAGGGGGAGATACAATGAGCAGTTCTTC. As protein: CASSLPSRGRYNEQFF.

This clonotype has only a few counts. V usage is TRBV30 and J usage is TRBJ2-1; 9 positions agree with TRBD1. V lost 5 bases to trimming and J lost 8 bases; unmatched junction nucleotides: 10. Germline CDR1 and CDR2: GTSNPN and SVGIG (reference sequence). The length of the CDR3 is 14 residues. This CDR3 is CAWVVPYRGHEQFF. The CDR3 coding sequence is TGTGCCTGGGTCGTCCCCTACAGGGGGCATGAGCAGTTCTTC.

This clonotype was observed once. V gene TRBV2 combines with J gene TRBJ1-5; a possible D gene is TRBD1 (6 bases). V was pared by 6 bases and J by 0 bases, with 15 bases between. Germline CDR1 SNHLY, CDR2 FYNNEI. The CDR3 length is 16 residues. This CDR3 is CASRGGQLYSNQPQHF. CDR3 DNA sequence: TGTGCCAGCAGGGGAGGACAGCTTTATAGCAATCAGCCCCAGCATTTT.

The genes are TRBV4-3 and TRBJ2-6, with D uncertain. V shed 5 bases and J shed 0 bases, with 11 bases lying between them. The CDR3 has 16 amino acids. Germline values: CDR1 LGHNA, CDR2 YSLEER. The CDR3 loop is CASSGVPSSGANVLTF. As DNA, the CDR3 is TGCGCCAGCAGCGGGGTACCTAGCTCTGGGGCCAACGTCCTGACTTTC.

The chain has TRBV12-3 or TRBV12-4 and TRBJ2-7; 7 nucleotides match TRBD1. With V trimmed by 6 bases and J by 0 bases, 2 bases remained unmatched. The CDR3 spans 13 residues. CDR3 in DNA: TGTGCCAGCAGGACAGGGAGCTCCTACGAGCAGTACTTC. Translation: CASRTGSSYEQYF.

V is TRBV4-3 and J is TRBJ2-7; D possibly matches TRBD1 or TRBD2 (5 bases each). The CDR3 runs to 13 residues. The germline V gene has CDR1 LGHNA and CDR2 YSLEER. Trimming took 5 bases from V and 2 from J, leaving 10 bases between them. In DNA, the CDR3 is TGCGCCAGCAGCTACGGGGACGCCTACGAGCAGTACTTC. Translating it yields CASSYGDAYEQYF.

V gene TRBV20-1 combines with J gene TRBJ2-3; TRBD2 might be the D (5 bases). Trimming took 5 bases from V and 6 from J, leaving 15 bases between them. The CDR3 consists of 13 residues. Germline-derived CDR1 and CDR2 are DFQATT and SNEGSKA (reference sequence). CDR3 bases: TGCAGTGCTCCCAGACGGGGTGGGGATACGCAGTATTTT. It translates to CSAPRRGGDTQYF.

A few counts support this clonotype. The chain joins TRBV19 to TRBJ1-1; perhaps TRBD1 as D (5 bases). Germline V lookup: CDR1 LNHDA, CDR2 SQIVND (reference sequence). Trimming cost V 7 bases and J 3 bases, with 12 bases left between them. The CDR3 totals 13 residues. The CDR3 protein is CASKIGAYTEAFF. DNA for the CDR3: TGTGCCAGTAAAATTGGGGCATACACTGAAGCTTTCTTT.

The rearrangement uses TRBV12-3 or TRBV12-4 and TRBJ1-2; the D gene is possibly TRBD1 (5 bases). V dropped 6 bases and J dropped 4 bases, with 15 bases sitting between them. This CDR3 has 14 amino acids. CDR3 sequence reads: CASRGTQGVYGYTF. The CDR3 DNA reads as TGTGCCAGCAGAGGGACGCAGGGAGTCTATGGCTACACCTTC.

This clonotype has just a few counts. The chain has TRBV5-1 and TRBJ1-2; D is uncertain. Germline CDR1 reads SGHRS; CDR2 reads YFSETQ. This CDR3 comprises 16 residues. The V and J ends lost 4 bases and 8 bases respectively, with 24 bases between them. CDR3 residues: CASSPASGLTSWGYTF. CDR3 DNA: TGCGCCAGCAGCCCGGCGTCTGGACTTACCAGTTGGGGCTACACCTTC.

This clonotype was seen more than once but under ten times. The chain joins TRBV6-1 to TRBJ2-7; 7 nucleotides align to TRBD2. The ends lost 6 bases at V and 1 base at J; junction bases unmatched: 6. Per the germline V gene, CDR1 is MNHNS and CDR2 is SASEGT. The CDR3 has 14 amino acids. The CDR3 DNA is TGTGCCAGCAGGCGCGGGGGAGGATCCTACGAGCAGTACTTC. Amino acid sequence: CASRRGGGSYEQYF.